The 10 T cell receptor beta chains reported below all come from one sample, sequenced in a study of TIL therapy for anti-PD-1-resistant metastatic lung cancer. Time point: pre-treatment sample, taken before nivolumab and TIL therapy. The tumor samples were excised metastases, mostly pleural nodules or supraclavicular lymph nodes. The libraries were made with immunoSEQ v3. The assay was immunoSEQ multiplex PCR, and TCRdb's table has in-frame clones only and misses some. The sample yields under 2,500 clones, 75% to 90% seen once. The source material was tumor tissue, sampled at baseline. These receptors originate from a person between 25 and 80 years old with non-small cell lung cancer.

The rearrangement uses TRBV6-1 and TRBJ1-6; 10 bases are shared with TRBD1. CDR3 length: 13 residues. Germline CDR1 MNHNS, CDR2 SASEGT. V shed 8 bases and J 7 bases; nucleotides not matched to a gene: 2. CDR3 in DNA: TGTGCCAGCGACAGGGGGCGGAATTCACCCCTCCACTTT. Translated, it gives CASDRGRNSPLHF.

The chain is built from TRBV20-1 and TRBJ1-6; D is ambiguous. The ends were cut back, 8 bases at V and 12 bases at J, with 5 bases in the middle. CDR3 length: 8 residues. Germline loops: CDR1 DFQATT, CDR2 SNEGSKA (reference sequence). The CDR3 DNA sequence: TGCAGTCTTGGACCCCTCCACTTT. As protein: CSLGPLHF.

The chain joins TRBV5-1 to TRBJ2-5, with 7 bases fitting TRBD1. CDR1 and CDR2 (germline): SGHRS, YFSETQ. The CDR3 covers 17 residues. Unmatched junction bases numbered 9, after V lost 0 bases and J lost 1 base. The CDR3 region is CASSLVIRDSPQETQYF. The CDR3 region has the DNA TGCGCCAGCAGCTTGGTGATCCGGGACAGCCCCCAAGAGACCCAGTACTTC. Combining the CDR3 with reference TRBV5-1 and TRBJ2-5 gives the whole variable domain KAGVTQTPRYLIKTRGQQVTLSCSPISGHRSVSWYQQTPGQGLQFLFEYFSETQRNKGNFPGRFSGRQFSNSRSEMNVSTLELGDSALYLCASSLVIRDSPQETQYFGPGTRLLVL.

In nucleotides, the CDR3 is TGTGCCAGCAGGCTACACGCCACCGGGGAGCTGTTTTTT. Amino acids: CASRLHATGELFF. V and J are TRBV6-9 and TRBJ2-2; no definite D call. V was cut by 6 bases and J by 4 bases, with 9 bases left in between. Per the germline V gene, CDR1 is MNHGY and CDR2 is SVAAGI. CDR3 size: 13 residues.

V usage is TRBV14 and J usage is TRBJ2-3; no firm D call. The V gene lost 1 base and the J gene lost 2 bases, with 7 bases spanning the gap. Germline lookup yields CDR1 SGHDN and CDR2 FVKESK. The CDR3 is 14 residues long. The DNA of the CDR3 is TGTGCCAGCAGCCAAGGTAGTTACACAGATACGCAGTATTTT. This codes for CASSQGSYTDTQYF.

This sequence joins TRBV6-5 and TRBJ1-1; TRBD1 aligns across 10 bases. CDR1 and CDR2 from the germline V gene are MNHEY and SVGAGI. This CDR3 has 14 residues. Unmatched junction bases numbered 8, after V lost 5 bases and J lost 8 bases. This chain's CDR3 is CASSTRRDRGEAFF. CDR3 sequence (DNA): TGTGCCAGCAGTACTCGCCGGGACAGGGGCGAAGCTTTCTTT.

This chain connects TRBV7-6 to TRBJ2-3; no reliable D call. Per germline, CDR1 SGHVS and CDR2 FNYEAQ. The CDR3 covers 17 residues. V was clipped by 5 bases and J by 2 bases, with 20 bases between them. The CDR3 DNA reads TGTGCCAGCAGCCCCTCCTCCCAGGTTTCCAACACAGATACGCAGTATTTT. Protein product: CASSPSSQVSNTDTQYF.

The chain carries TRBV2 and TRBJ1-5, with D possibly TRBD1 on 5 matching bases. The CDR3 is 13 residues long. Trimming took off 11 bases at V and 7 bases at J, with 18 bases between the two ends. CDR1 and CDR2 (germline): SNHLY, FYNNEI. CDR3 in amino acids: CAGRGGRGQPQHF. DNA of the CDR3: TGTGCCGGCCGTGGGGGACGGGGACAGCCCCAGCATTTT.

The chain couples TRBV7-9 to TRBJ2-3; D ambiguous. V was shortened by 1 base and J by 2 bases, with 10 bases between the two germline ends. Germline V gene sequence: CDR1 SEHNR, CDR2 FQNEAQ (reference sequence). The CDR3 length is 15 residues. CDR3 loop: CASSLDRTFTDTQYF. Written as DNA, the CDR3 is TGTGCCAGCAGCTTAGACAGAACATTCACAGATACGCAGTATTTT.

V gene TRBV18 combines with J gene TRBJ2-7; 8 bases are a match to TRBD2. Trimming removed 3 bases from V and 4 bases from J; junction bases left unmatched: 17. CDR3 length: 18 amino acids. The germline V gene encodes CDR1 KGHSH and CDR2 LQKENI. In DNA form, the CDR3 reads TGTGCCAGCTCACCGGGCCCGGGGCTAGCGGGTAACGCGTACGAGCAGTACTTC. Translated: CASSPGPGLAGNAYEQYF.